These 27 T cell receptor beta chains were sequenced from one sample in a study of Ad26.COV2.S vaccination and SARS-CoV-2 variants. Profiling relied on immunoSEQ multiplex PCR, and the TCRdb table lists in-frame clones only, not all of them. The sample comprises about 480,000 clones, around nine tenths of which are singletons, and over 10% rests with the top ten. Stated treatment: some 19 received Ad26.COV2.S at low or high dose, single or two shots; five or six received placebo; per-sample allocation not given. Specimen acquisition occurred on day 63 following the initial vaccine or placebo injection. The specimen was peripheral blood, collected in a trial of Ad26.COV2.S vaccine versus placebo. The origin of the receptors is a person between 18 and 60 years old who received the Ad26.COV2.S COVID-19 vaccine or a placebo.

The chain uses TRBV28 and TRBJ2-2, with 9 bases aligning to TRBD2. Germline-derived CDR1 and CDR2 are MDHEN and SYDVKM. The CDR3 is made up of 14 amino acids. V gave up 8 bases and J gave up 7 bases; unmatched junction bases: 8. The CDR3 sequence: CASGAGGPGGELFF. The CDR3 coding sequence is TGTGCCAGCGGTGCGGGAGGGCCCGGCGGGGAGCTGTTTTTT.

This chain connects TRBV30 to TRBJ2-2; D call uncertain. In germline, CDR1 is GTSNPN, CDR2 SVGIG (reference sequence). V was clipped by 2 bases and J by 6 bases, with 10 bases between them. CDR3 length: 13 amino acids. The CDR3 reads CAWSSVPPGELFF. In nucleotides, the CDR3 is TGTGCCTGGAGTTCCGTTCCCCCCGGGGAGCTGTTTTTT.

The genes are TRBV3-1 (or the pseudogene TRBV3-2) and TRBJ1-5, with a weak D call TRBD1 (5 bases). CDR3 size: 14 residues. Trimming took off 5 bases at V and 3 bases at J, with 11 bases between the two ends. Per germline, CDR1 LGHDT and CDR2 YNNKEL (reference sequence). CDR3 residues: CASSTGGLNQPQHF. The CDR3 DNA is TGTGCCAGCAGCACGGGGGGTCTCAATCAGCCCCAGCATTTT.

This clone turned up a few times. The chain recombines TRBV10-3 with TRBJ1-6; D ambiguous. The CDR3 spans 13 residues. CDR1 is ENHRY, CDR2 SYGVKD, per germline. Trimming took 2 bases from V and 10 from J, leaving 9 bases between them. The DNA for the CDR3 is TGTGCCATCAGTGAGAAGTCGGGATCACCCCTCCACTTT. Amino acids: CAISEKSGSPLHF.

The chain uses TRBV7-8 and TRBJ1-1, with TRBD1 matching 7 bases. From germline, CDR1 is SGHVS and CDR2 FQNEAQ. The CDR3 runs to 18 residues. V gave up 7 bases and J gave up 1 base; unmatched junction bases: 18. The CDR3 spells CASTRRPGQKGTNTEAFF. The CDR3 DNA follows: TGTGCCAGCACCCGACGACCGGGACAGAAGGGAACGAACACTGAAGCTTTCTTT. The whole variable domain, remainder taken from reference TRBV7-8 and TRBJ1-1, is GAGVSQSPRYKVAKRGQDVALRCDPISGHVSLFWYQQALGQGPEFLTYFQNEAQLDKSGLPSDRFFAERPEGSVSTLKIQRTQQEDSAVYLCASTRRPGQKGTNTEAFFGQGTRLTVV.

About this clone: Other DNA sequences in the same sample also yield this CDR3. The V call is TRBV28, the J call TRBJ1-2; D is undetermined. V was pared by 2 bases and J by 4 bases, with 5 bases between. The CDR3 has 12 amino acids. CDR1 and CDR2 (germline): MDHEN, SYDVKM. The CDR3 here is CASSLPGYGYTF. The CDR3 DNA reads TGTGCCAGCAGTTTACCGGGCTATGGCTACACCTTC.

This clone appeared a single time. The CDR3 loop is CASSGAPTGSLLVNTEAFF. The CDR3 region has the DNA TGCGCCAGCAGCGGGGCCCCGACAGGATCCTTACTCGTGAACACTGAAGCTTTCTTT. The rearrangement joins TRBV5-1 to TRBJ1-1, with D tentatively TRBD1 (6 bases). V was cut by 4 bases and J by 0 bases, with 25 bases left in between. This CDR3 comprises 19 residues. The germline V gene has CDR1 SGHRS and CDR2 YFSETQ.

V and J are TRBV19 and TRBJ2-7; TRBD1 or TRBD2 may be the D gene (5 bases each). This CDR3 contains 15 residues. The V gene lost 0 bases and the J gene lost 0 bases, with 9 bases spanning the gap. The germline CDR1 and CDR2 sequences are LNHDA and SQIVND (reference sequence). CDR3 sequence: CASSIDGDPSYEQYF. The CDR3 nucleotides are TGTGCCAGTAGTATAGATGGGGACCCCTCCTACGAGCAGTACTTC.

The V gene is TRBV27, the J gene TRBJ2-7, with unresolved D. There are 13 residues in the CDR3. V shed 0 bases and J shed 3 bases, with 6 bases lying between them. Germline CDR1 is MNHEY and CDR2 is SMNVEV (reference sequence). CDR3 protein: CASSLSGYYEQYF. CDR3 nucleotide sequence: TGTGCCAGCAGTTTATCGGGCTACTACGAGCAGTACTTC.

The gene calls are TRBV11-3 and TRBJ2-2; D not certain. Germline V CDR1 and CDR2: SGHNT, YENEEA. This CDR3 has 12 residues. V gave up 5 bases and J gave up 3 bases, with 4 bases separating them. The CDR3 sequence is CASSEHTGELFF. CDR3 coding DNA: TGTGCCAGCAGCGAGCACACCGGGGAGCTGTTTTTT.

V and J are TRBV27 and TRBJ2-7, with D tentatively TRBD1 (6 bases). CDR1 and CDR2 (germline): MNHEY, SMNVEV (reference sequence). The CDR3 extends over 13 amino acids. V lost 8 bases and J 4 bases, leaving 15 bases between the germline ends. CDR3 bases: TGTGCCAGCTGGAACAGGGTGGCTTACGAGCAGTACTTC. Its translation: CASWNRVAYEQYF.

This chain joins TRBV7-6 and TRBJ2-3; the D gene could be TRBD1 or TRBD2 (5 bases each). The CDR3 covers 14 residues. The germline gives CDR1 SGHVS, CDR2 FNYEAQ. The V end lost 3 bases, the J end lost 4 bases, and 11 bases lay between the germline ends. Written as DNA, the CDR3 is TGTGCCAGCAGCTTCGGGCAGGGAGCAGATACGCAGTATTTT. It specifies CASSFGQGADTQYF. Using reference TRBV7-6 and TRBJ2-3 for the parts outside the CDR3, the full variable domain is GAGVSQSPRYKVTKRGQDVALRCDPISGHVSLYWYRQALGQGPEFLTYFNYEAQQDKSGLPNDRFSAERPEGSISTLTIQRTEQRDSAMYRCASSFGQGADTQYFGPGTRLTVL.

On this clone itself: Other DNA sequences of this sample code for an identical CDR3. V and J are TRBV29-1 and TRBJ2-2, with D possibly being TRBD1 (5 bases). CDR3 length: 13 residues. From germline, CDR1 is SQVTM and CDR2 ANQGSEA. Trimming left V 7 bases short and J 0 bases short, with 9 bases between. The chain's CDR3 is CSADSANTGELFF. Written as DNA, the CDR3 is TGCAGCGCCGACAGCGCGAACACCGGGGAGCTGTTTTTT.

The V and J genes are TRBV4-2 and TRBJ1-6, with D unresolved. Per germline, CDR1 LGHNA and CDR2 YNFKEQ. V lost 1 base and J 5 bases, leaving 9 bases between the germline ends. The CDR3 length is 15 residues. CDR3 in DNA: TGTGCCAGCAGCCAAGTGCGGGGTAATAATTCACCCCTCCACTTT. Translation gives CASSQVRGNNSPLHF.

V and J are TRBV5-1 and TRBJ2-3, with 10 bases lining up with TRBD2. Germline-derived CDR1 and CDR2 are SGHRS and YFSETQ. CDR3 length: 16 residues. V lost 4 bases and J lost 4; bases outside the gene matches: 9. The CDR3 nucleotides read TGCGCCAGCAGCGGACCGAGCGGGAGGGCCGCAGATACGCAGTATTTT. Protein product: CASSGPSGRAADTQYF.

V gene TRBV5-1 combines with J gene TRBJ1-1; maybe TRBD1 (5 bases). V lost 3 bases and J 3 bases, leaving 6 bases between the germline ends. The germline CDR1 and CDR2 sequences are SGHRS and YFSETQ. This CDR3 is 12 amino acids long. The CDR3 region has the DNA TGCGCCAGCAGCTCAGGGCACACTGAAGCTTTCTTT. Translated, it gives CASSSGHTEAFF.

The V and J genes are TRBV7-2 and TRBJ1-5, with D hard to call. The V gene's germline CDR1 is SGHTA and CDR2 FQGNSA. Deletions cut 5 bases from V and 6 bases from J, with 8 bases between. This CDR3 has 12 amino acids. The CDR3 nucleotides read TGTGCCAGCAGCCGGAGTAGTCAGCCCCAGCATTTT. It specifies CASSRSSQPQHF.

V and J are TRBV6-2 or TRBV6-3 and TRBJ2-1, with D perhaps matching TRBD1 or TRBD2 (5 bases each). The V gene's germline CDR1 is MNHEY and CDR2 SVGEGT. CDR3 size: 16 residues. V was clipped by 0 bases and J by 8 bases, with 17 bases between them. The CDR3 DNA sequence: TGTGCCAGCAGTTACTCGGCGTCGGGGCTGTTGTATGAGCAGTTCTTC. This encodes CASSYSASGLLYEQFF.

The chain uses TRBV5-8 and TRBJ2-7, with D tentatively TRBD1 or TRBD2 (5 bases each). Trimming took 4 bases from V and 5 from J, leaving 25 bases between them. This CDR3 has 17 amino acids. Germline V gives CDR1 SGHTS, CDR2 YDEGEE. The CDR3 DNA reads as TGTGCCAGCAGCCGCACAATGGGGGTTCAGGGTAACCACGAGCAGTACTTC. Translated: CASSRTMGVQGNHEQYF.

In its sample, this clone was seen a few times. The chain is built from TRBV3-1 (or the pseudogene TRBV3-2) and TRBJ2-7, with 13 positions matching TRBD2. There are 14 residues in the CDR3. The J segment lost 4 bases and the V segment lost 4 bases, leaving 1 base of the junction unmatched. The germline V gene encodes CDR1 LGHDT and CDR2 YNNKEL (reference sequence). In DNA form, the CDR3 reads TGTGCCAGCAGCCGACTAGCGGGAGGATACGAGCAGTACTTC. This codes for CASSRLAGGYEQYF.

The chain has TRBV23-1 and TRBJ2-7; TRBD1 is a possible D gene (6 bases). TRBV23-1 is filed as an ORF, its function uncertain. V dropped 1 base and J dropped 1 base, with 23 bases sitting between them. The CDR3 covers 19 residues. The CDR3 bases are TGCGCCAGCAGTCAATTGGTTCGGAACAGGGACAAAGAATCCTACGAGCAGTACTTC. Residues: CASSQLVRNRDKESYEQYF.

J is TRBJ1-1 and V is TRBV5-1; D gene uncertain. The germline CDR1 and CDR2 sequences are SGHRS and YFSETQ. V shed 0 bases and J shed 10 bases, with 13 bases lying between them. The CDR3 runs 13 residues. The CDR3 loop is CASSLAAGLSAFF. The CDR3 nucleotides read TGCGCCAGCAGCTTGGCCGCAGGTCTCTCAGCTTTCTTT. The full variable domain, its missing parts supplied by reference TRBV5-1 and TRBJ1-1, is KAGVTQTPRYLIKTRGQQVTLSCSPISGHRSVSWYQQTPGQGLQFLFEYFSETQRNKGNFPGRFSGRQFSNSRSEMNVSTLELGDSALYLCASSLAAGLSAFFGQGTRLTVV.

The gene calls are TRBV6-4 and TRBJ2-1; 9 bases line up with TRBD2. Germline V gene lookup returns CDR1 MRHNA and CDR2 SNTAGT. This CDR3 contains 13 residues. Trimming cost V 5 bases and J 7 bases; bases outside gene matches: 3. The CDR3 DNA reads TGTGCCAGCAGTCGTAGCGGGAGTAATGAGCAGTTCTTC. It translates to CASSRSGSNEQFF.

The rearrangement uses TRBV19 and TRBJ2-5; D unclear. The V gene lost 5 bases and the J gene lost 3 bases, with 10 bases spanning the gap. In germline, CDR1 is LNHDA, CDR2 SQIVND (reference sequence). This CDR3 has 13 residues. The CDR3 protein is CASSLGREETQYF. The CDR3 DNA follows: TGTGCCAGTAGTTTAGGAAGGGAAGAGACCCAGTACTTC.

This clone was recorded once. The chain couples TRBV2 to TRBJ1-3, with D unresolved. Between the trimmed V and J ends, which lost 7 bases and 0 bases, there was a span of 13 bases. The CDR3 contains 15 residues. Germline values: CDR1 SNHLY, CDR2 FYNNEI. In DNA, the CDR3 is TGTGCCAGCACCTTGACCGAGAGCTCTGGAAACACCATATATTTT. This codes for CASTLTESSGNTIYF.

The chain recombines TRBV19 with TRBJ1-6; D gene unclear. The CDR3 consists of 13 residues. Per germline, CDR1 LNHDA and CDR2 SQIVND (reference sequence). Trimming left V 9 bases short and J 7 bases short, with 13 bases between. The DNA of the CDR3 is TGTGCCAGCGCCACCCTCTTCAATTCACCCCTCCACTTT. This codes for CASATLFNSPLHF.

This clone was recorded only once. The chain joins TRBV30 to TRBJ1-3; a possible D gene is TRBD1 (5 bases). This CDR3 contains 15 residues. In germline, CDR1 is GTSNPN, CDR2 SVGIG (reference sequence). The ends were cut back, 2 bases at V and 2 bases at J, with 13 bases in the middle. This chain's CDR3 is CAWSMRRGAGNTIYF. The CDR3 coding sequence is TGTGCCTGGAGTATGAGGAGGGGCGCTGGAAACACCATATATTTT.